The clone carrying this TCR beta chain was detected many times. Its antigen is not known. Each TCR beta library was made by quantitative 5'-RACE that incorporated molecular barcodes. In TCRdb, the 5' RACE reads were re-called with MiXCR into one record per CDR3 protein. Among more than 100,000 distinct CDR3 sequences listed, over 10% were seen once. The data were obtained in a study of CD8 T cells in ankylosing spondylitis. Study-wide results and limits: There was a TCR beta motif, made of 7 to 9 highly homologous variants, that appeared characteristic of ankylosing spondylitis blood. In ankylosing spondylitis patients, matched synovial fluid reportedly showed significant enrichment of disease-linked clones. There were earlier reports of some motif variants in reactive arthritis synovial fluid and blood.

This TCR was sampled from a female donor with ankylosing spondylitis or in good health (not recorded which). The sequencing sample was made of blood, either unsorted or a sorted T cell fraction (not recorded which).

This chain's CDR3 is CASSPWTSGGQNNEQFF. The CDR3 DNA follows: TGTGCCAGCAGCCCTTGGACTAGCGGGGGACAAAACAATGAGCAGTTCTTC. V usage is TRBV7-8 and J usage is TRBJ2-1, with 13 nucleotides matching TRBD2. This CDR3 spans 17 amino acids. V shed 5 bases, J shed 5 bases, and the junction held 9 bases outside the gene matches. Germline V gene data show CDR1 as SGHVS and CDR2 as FQNEAQ.